The text below deals with one T cell receptor (beta chain). Deletions cut 4 bases from V and 7 bases from J, with 13 bases between. Germline lookup yields CDR1 LGHDT and CDR2 YNNKEL (reference sequence). The CDR3 covers 13 residues. Authors' analysis steps: Nucleated cell counts were estimated from reference gene primer amplification. Here immunoSEQ multiplex PCR was the method, and the copy in TCRdb shows in-frame clones only, minus some. From that table come the V and J calls and clone size; the DNA was used to work out D and trimming. The table records some 50,000 clones, 85% to 95% of them present only once. These data originate in a study of blood T cell repertoires in COVID-19. Whole-study context: Whether acute or convalescent, the COVID-19 samples came from the United States, Italy and Spain. PBMCs, B-cell-depleted T cells, or T cells provided the cDNA or gDNA that made up the material.

This clonotype was sampled from a man between 60 and 75 years old with COVID-19, enrolled during active disease. Sequencing was done on a sample of peripheral blood. This rearrangement joins TRBV3-1 (or the pseudogene TRBV3-2) to TRBJ1-2; D perhaps matches TRBD1 (6 bases). The CDR3 DNA sequence: TGTGCCAGCAGCCCTAGGGACATCCCTGGCTACACCTTC. It is translated as CASSPRDIPGYTF.